These T cell receptor beta chains were read from a single sample in a study of Tregs in tolerant kidney transplant recipients. Produced via immunoSEQ multiplex PCR; TCRdb's table is partial and in-frame only. Among approximately 60,000 clones, around four fifths were seen once, and the ten largest hold 4% to 6.5%. Sequencing used CD4+ T cells from blood. The source is a human donor in good health. Both conserved end residues are part of each CDR3. The D gene is left open where the match is weak. Part of the rows lack a size; the others show once, few, many or a class for expanded clones.

>TRBJ1-1|-|TRBV29-1|-
CSVRQTNTEAFF
TGCAGCGTAAGACAGACCAACACTGAAGCTTTCTTT
>TRBJ2-1|-|TRBV9|TRBD2
CASSVGLAGVALYNEQFF
TGTGCCAGCAGCGTAGGACTAGCGGGAGTAGCCCTCTACAATGAGCAGTTCTTC
>TRBJ2-5|-|TRBV7-2|-
CASSYGGQETQYF
TGTGCCAGCAGCTACGGGGGGCAGGAGACCCAGTACTTC
>TRBJ1-3|-|TRBV19|-
CASSIGSSGNTIYF
TGTGCCAGTAGTATAGGAAGCTCTGGAAACACCATATATTTT
>TRBJ2-1|-|TRBV29-1|-
CSAGGLRGPLNEQFF
TGCAGCGCTGGGGGGTTGCGGGGGCCCCTAAATGAGCAGTTCTTC
>TRBJ2-7|-|TRBV6-5|-
CASSTQYEQYF
TGTGCCAGCAGTACCCAATACGAGCAGTACTTC
>TRBJ2-3|-|TRBV27|-
CASSLSTAKNTDTQYF
TGTGCCAGCAGTTTAAGCACAGCAAAAAACACAGATACGCAGTATTTT
>TRBJ2-5|few|TRBV12-5|-
CASGNDVGETQYF
TGTGCTAGTGGCAACGACGTGGGGGAGACCCAGTACTTC
>TRBJ1-2|once|TRBV19|-
CASTKEGVGNYGYTF
TGTGCCAGTACCAAGGAGGGGGTGGGTAACTATGGCTACACCTTC
>TRBJ2-1|-|TRBV7-3|TRBD1
CASSLRPPGQDASEQFF
TGTGCCAGCAGCTTACGACCACCGGGACAGGACGCGTCTGAGCAGTTCTTC
>TRBJ2-5|-|TRBV7-3|-
CASSPRGGGASETQYF
TGTGCCAGCAGCCCCCGTGGAGGGGGGGCCTCAGAGACCCAGTACTTC
>TRBJ2-5|few|TRBV5-1|TRBD2
CASSLARGSGSFRVEETQYF
TGCGCCAGCAGCTTGGCCCGGGGTAGCGGGAGTTTTCGAGTAGAAGAGACCCAGTACTTC
>TRBJ1-5|-|TRBV18|-
CASSLGYSNQPQHF
TGTGCCAGCTCACTGGGGTATAGCAATCAGCCCCAGCATTTT
>TRBJ2-3|once|TRBV5-1|TRBD2
CASSLPSGGTSGGRPTDTQYF
TGCGCCAGCAGCTTGCCAAGCGGAGGGACTAGCGGGGGCCGACCCACAGATACGCAGTATTTT
>TRBJ1-1|-|TRBV5-3|TRBD1
CARSLVLTGGDCGTEAFF
TGTGCCAGAAGCTTGGTTCTGACAGGGGGCGATTGCGGCACTGAAGCTTTCTTT
>TRBJ1-4|-|TRBV29-1|-
CSVERQGEAKLFF
TGCAGCGTAGAGAGGCAGGGCGAGGCAAAACTGTTTTTT
>TRBJ2-5|-|TRBV6-1|-
CASSRTVRETQYF
TGTGCCAGCAGTCGGACAGTTCGAGAGACCCAGTACTTC
>TRBJ2-5|once|TRBV13|-
CASSLGGGTAETQYF
TGTGCCAGCAGCTTAGGAGGGGGGACTGCGGAGACCCAGTACTTC
>TRBJ2-2|-|TRBV5-1|-
CASSSGVVTGELFF
TGCGCCAGCAGCTCGGGGGTGGTCACCGGGGAGCTGTTTTTT
>TRBJ2-7|-|TRBV27|-
CASSLRGAAEQYF
TGTGCCAGCAGTTTACGGGGGGCGGCCGAGCAGTACTTC
>TRBJ1-5|-|TRBV19|-
CARGGWGDSNQPQHF
TGTGCCAGAGGGGGGTGGGGAGATAGCAATCAGCCCCAGCATTTT
>TRBJ2-7|once|TRBV12-1|-
CASSFVGRIPSYEQYF
TGTGCCAGCAGCTTTGTGGGCAGGATTCCCTCCTACGAGCAGTACTTC
>TRBJ1-5|-|TRBV4-1|-
CASSQVIRRGNQPQHF
TGCGCCAGCAGCCAAGTTATTAGGCGCGGCAATCAGCCCCAGCATTTT
>TRBJ2-3|-|TRBV6-6|-
CASSFDTDTQYF
TGTGCCAGCAGTTTTGATACAGATACGCAGTATTTT
>TRBJ2-5|-|TRBV7-3|TRBD2
CASSPSGGRRETQYF
TGTGCCAGCAGTCCCAGCGGGGGTAGGCGGGAGACCCAGTACTTC
>TRBJ2-5|-|TRBV19|TRBD2
CASSQAGGLDETQYF
TGTGCCAGTTCCCAAGCGGGAGGGCTGGACGAGACCCAGTACTTC
>TRBJ1-3|once|TRBV9|-
CASSVGIGNTIYF
TGTGCCAGCAGCGTAGGAATTGGAAACACCATATATTTT
>TRBJ2-5|-|TRBV11-3|TRBD1
CASSLSVRGRETQYF
TGTGCCAGCAGCTTATCCGTCAGGGGGCGGGAGACCCAGTACTTC
>TRBJ2-5|-|TRBV5-4|-
CASSLYIQETQYF
TGTGCCAGCAGCTTGTATATCCAAGAGACCCAGTACTTC
>TRBJ2-5|-|TRBV5-8|TRBD1
CASSSRTGGVETQYF
TGTGCCAGCAGCTCCCGAACAGGGGGCGTGGAGACCCAGTACTTC
>TRBJ2-7|once|TRBV2|-
CASSEAGQILAYEQYF
TGTGCCAGCAGTGAAGCCGGACAGATACTCGCCTACGAGCAGTACTTC
>TRBJ2-3|-|TRBV2|-
CASSGGTDTQYF
TGTGCCAGCAGTGGAGGTACAGATACGCAGTATTTT
>TRBJ1-4|-|TRBV7-7|-
CASSLNAVKKLFF
TGTGCCAGCAGCTTAAACGCCGTAAAAAAACTGTTTTTT
>TRBJ2-3|-|TRBV20-1|-
CSASLTDTQYF
TGCAGTGCTAGTCTGACAGATACGCAGTATTTT
>TRBJ2-5|-|TRBV5-6|-
CASSLGGDEAAQYF
TGTGCCAGCAGCTTGGGCGGGGACGAGGCGGCCCAGTACTTC
>TRBJ1-2|-|TRBV30|-
CAWSRATNYGYTF
TGTGCCTGGAGTAGGGCAACTAACTATGGCTACACCTTC
>TRBJ2-7|-|TRBV6-1|-
CASSDREAGQYF
TGTGCCAGCAGTGACCGCGAGGCCGGGCAGTACTTC